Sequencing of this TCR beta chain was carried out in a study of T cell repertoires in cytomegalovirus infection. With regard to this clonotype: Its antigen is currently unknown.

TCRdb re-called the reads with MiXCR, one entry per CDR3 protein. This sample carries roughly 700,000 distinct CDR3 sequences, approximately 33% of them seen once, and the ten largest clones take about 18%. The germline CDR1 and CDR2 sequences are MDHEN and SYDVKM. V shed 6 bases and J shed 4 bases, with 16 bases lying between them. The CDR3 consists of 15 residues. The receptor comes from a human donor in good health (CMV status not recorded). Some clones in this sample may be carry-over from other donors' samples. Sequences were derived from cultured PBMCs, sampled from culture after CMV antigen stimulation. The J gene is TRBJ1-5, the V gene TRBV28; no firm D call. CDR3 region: CASRSRGGWNQPQHF. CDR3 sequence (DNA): TGTGCCAGCAGGTCCCGGGGAGGCTGGAATCAGCCCCAGCATTTT.